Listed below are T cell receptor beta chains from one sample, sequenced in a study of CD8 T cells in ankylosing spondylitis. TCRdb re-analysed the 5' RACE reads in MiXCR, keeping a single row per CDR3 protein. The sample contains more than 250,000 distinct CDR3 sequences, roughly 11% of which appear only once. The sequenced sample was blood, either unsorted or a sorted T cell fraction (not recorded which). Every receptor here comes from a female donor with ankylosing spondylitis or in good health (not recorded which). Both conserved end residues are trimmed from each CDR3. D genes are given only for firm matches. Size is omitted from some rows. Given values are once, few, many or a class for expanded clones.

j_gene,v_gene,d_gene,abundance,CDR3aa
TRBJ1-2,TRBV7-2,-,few,ASSLAPPYGYT
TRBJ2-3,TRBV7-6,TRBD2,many,ASSFIAGGVTDTQY
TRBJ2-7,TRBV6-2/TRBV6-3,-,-,ASRDRGGSYEQY
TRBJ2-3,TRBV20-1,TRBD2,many,SAPGTRGDTQY
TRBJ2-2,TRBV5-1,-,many,ASSQVASNTGELF
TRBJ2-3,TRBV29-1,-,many,SGPRGDTQY
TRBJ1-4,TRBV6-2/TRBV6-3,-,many,ASSYSLPDQQLELF
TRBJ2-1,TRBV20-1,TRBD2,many,SARWLAVYNEQF
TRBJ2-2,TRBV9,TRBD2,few,ASSVGGRGSTGELF
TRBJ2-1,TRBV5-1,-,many,ASSLTGYSYNEQF
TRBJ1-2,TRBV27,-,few,ASTTRRGIAGYT
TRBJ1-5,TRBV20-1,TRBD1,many,SAIGQGVVPQH
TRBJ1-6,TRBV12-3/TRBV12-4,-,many,ASSLGGTRYNSPLH
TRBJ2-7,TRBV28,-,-,ASTGGTSYEQY
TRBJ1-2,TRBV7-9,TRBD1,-,ASRKQTGDYGYT
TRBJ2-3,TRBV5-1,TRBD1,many,ASSSGQVTDTQY
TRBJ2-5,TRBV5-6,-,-,ASFRQKETQY
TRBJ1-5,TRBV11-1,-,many,ASSADPSRDLSNQPQH
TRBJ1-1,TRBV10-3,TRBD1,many,AITRTGDTEAF
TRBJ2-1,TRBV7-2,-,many,ASSPLGDRGL
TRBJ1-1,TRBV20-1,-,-,SASDSMNTEAF
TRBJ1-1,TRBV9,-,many,ASSVVSDTEAF
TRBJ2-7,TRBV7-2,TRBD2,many,ASSLASVSTSGEQY
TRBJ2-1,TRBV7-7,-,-,ASSPDLYNEQF
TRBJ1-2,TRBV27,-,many,ASTQDGRGGYGYT
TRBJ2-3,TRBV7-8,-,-,ASGGSLGTDTQY
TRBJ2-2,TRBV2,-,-,ASSPPGQGARGELF
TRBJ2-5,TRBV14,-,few,ASSHDTTSRETQY
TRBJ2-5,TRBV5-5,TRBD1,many,ASSLPGTAETQY
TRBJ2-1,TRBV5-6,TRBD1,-,ASTLPGQGVDEQF
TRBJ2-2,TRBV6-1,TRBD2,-,ASSRLAGGPSGELF
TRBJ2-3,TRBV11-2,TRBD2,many,ASSFPGTSGTVADTQY
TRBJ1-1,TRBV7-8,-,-,ASSPRGSPPGAF
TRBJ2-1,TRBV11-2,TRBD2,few,ASSLDPGLAGLDEQF
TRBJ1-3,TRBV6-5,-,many,ASSYSRVFSGNTIY
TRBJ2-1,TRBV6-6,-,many,ASSYSPGNEQF
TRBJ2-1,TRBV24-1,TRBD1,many,ATSERQGARNEQF
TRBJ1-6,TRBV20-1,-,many,SARGSVSYNSPLH
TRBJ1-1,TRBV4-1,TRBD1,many,ASSQGPGTGAEAF
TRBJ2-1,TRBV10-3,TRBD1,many,AINPGTGSYNEQF
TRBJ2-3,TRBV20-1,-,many,SARVPGDTQY
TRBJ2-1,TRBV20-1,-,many,SAGAVGRSDEQF
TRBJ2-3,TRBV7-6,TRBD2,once,ASSLVASSGITDTQY
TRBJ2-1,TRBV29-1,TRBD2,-,SVTSGSSYNEQF
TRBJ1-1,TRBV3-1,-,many,ASSTGQGNTEAF
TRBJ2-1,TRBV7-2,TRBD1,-,ASSPGQGLWNEQF
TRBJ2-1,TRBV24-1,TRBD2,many,ATGLAGEPYNEQF
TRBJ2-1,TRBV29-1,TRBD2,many,SVRAGVAYNEQF
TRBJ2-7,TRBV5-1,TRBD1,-,ASSSEDRGVYEQY
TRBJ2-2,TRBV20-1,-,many,SVQSGLNTGELF
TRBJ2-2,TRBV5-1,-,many,ASTYTGTGELF
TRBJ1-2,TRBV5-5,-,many,ASSFGRNNYGYT
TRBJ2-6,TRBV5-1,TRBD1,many,ASSLDWGQSNSGANVLT
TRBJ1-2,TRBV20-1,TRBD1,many,SARSGTGTYGYT
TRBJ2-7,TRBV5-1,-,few,ASSLQRQTYEQY
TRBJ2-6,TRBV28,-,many,ASSLVGSGANVLT
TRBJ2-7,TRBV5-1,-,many,ASSLEGIYEQY